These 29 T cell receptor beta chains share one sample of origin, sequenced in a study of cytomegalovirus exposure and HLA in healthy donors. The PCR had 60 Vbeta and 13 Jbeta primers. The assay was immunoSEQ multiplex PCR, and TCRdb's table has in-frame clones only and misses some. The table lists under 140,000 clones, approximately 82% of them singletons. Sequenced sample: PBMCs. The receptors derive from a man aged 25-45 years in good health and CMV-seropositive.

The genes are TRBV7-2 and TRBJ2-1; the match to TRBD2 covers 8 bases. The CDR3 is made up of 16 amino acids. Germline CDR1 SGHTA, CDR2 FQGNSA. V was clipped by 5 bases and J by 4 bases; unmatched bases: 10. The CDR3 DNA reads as TGTGCCAGCAGCCCCCGGGGAGCGGGGGTTTACAATGAGCAGTTCTTC. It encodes CASSPRGAGVYNEQFF.

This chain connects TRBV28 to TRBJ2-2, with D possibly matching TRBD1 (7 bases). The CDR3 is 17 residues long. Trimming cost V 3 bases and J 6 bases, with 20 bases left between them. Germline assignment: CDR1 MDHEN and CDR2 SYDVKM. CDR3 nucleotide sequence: TGTGCCAGCAGTTTCTCGACAGGGAGGTTTCGGGCCGGGGAGCTGTTTTTT. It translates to CASSFSTGRFRAGELFF.

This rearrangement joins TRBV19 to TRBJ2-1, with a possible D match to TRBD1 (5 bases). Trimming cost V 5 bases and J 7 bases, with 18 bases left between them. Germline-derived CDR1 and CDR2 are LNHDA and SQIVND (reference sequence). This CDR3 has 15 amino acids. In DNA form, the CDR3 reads TGTGCCAGTAGTCCGATGACAGACCTAGGGAATGAGCAGTTCTTC. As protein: CASSPMTDLGNEQFF.

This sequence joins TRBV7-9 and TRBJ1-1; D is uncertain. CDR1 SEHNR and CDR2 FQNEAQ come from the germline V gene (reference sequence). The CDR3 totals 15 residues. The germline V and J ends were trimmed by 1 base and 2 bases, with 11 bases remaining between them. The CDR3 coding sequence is TGTGCCAGCAGCTTAGTGCCCCAGGCCAACACTGAAGCTTTCTTT. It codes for CASSLVPQANTEAFF.

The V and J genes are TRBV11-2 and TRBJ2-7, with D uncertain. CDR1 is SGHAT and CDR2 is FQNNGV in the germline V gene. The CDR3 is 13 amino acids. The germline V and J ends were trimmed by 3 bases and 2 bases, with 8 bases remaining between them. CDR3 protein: CASSLGRTYEQYF. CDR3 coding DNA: TGTGCCAGCAGCTTGGGCAGAACCTACGAGCAGTACTTC. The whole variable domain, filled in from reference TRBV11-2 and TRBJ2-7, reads EAGVAQSPRYKIIEKRQSVAFWCNPISGHATLYWYQQILGQGPKLLIQFQNNGVVDDSQLPKDRFSAERLKGVDSTLKIQPAKLEDSAVYLCASSLGRTYEQYFGPGTRLTVT.

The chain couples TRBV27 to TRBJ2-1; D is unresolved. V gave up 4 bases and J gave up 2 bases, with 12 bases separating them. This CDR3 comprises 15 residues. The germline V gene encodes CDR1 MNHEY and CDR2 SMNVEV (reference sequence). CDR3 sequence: CASSSPVATYNEQFF. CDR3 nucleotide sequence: TGTGCCAGCAGTTCACCAGTAGCCACCTACAATGAGCAGTTCTTC.

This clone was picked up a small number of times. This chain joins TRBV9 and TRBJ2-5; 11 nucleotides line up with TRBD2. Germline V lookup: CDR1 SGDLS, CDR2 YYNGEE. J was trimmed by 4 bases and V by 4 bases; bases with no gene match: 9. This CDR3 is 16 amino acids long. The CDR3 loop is CASSSLAGGGRETQYF. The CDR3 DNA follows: TGTGCCAGCAGCTCCCTAGCGGGGGGAGGAAGAGAGACCCAGTACTTC.

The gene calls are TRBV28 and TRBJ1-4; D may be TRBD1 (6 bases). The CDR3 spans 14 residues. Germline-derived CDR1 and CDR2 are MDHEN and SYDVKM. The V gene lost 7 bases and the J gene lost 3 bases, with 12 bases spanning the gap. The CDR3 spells CASNRQASNEKLFF. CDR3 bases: TGTGCCAGCAACCGACAGGCGTCTAATGAAAAACTGTTTTTT.

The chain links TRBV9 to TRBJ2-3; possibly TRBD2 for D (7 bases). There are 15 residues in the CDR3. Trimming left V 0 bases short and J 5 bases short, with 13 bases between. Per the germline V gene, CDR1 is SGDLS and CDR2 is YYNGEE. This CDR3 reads CASSVEVRGLDTQYF. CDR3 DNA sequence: TGTGCCAGCAGCGTAGAAGTGCGGGGGCTAGATACGCAGTATTTT.

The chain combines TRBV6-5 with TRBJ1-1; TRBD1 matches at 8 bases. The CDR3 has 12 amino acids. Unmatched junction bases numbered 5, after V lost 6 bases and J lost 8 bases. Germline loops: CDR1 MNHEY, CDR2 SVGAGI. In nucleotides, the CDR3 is TGTGCCAGCAGCCTGGGGACAGGCGAAGCTTTCTTT. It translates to CASSLGTGEAFF.

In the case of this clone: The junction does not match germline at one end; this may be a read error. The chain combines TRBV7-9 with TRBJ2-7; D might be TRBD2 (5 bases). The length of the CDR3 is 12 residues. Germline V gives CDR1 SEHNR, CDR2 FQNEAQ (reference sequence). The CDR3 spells CASSQPGWEYCF. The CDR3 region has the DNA TGTGCCAGCAGCCAACCGGGATGGGAATATTGCTTC.

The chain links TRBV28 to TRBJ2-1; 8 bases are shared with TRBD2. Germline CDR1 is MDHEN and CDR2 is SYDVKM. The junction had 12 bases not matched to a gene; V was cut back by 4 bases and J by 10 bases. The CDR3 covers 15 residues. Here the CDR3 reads CASSSPAGVGMEQFF. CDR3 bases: TGTGCCAGCAGTTCCCCAGCGGGGGTGGGGATGGAGCAGTTCTTC.

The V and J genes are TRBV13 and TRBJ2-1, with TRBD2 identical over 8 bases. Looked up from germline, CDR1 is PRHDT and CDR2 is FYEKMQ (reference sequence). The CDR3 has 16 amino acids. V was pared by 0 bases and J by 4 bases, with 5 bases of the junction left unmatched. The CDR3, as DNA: TGTGCCAGCAGCTTAGGAGGTAGCGGGGAATACAATGAGCAGTTCTTC. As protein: CASSLGGSGEYNEQFF.

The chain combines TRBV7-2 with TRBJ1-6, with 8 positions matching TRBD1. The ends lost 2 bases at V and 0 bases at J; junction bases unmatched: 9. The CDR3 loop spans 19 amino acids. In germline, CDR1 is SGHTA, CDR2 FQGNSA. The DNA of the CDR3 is TGTGCCAGCAGCTTAACAGGGGGACCCCGGAGCTCCTATAATTCACCCCTCCACTTT. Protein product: CASSLTGGPRSSYNSPLHF.

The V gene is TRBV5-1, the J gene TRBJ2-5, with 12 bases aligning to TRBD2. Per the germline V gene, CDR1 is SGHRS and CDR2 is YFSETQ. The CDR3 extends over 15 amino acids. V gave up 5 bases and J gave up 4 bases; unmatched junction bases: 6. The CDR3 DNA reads TGCGCCAGCAGTCTGACTAGCGGGGGAAGAGAGACCCAGTACTTC. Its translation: CASSLTSGGRETQYF.

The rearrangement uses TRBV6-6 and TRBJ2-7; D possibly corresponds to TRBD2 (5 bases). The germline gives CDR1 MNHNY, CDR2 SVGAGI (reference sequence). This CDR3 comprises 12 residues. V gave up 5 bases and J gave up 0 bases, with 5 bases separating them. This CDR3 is CASSEGSYEQYF. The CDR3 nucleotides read TGTGCCAGCAGTGAGGGCTCCTACGAGCAGTACTTC.

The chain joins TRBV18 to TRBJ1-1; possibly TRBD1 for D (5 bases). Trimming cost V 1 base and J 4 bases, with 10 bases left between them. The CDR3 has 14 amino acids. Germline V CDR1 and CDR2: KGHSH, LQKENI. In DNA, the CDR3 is TGTGCCAGCTCACCACGGAGGGGAATCACTGAAGCTTTCTTT. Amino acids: CASSPRRGITEAFF.

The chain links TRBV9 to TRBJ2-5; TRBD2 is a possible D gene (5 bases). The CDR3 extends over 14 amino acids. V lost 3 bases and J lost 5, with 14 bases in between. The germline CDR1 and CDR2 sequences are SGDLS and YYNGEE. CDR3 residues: CASSGGPFRETQYF. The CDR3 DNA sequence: TGTGCCAGCAGCGGAGGGCCGTTTCGGGAGACCCAGTACTTC.

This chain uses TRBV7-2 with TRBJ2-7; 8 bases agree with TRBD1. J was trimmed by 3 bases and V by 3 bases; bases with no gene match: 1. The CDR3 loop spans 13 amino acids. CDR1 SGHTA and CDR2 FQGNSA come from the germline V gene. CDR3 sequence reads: CASSFTGGYEQYF. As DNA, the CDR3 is TGTGCCAGCAGCTTTACAGGGGGCTACGAGCAGTACTTC. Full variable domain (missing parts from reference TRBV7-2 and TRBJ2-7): GAGVSQSPSNKVTEKGKDVELRCDPISGHTALYWYRQSLGQGLEFLIYFQGNSAPDKSGLPSDRFSAERTGGSVSTLTIQRTQQEDSAVYLCASSFTGGYEQYFGPGTRLTVT.

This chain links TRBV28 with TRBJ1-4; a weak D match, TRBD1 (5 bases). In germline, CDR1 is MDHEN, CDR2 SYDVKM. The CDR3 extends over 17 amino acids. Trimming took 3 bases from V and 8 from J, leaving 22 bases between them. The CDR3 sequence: CASSFGTLVSRPEKLFF. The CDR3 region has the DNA TGTGCCAGCAGTTTTGGGACTTTGGTGTCCCGGCCGGAAAAACTGTTTTTT.

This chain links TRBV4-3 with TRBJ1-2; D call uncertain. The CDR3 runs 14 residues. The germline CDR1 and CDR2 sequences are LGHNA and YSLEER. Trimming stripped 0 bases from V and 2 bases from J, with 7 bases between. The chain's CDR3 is CASSQDWRNYGYTF. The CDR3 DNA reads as TGCGCCAGCAGCCAAGATTGGCGGAACTATGGCTACACCTTC.

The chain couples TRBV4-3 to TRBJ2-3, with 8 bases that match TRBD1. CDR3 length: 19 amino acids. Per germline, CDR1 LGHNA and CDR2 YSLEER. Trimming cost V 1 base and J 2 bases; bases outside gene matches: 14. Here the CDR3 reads CASSQASLTRTGLTDTQYF. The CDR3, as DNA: TGCGCCAGCAGCCAAGCCTCCCTTACTCGGACAGGGCTCACAGATACGCAGTATTTT.

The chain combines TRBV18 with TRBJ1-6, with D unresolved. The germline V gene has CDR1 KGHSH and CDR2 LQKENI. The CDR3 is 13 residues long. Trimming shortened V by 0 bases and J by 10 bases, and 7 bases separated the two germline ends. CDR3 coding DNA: TGTGCCAGCTCACCACCTCCACTATCACCCCTCCACTTT. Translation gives CASSPPPLSPLHF.

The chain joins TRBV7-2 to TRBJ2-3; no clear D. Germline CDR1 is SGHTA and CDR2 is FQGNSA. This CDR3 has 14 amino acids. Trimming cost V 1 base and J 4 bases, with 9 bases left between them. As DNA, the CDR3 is TGTGCCAGCAGCTTAGGGCCTCCCCCAGATACGCAGTATTTT. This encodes CASSLGPPPDTQYF.

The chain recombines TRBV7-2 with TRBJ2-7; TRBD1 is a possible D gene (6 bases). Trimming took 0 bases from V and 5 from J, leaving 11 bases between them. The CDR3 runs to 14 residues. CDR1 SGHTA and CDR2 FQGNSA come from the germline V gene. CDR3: CASSLASGENEQYF. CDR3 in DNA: TGTGCCAGCAGCTTAGCGTCAGGGGAGAACGAGCAGTACTTC.

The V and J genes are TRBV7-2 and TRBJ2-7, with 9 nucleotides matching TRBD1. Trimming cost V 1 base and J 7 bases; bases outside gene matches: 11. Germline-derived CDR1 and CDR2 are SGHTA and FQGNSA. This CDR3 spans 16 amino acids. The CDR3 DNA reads TGTGCCAGCAGCTTAGGGGGGGGACAGGGTAAAAGAGAGCAGTACTTC. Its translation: CASSLGGGQGKREQYF.

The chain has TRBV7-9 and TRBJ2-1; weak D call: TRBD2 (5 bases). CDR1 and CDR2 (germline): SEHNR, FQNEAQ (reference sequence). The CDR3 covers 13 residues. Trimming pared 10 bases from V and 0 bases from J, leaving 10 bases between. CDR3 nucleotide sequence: TGTGCCACCCCGGGGTACTCCTACAATGAGCAGTTCTTC. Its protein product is CATPGYSYNEQFF.

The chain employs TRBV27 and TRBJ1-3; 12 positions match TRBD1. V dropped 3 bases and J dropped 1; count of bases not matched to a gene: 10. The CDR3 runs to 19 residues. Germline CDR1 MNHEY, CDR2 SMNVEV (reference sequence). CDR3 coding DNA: TGTGCCAGCAGTTTTAGGCGACCGGGACAGGGGGCTTCTGGAAACACCATATATTTT. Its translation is CASSFRRPGQGASGNTIYF.

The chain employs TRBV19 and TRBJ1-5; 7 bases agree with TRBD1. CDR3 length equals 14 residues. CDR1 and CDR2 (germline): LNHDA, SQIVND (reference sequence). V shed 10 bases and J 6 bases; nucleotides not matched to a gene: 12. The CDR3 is CATTEQGFSQPQHF. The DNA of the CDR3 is TGTGCCACTACCGAACAGGGGTTCAGTCAGCCCCAGCATTTT. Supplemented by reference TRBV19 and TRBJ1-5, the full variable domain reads DGGITQSPKYLFRKEGQNVTLSCEQNLNHDAMYWYRQDPGQGLRLIYYSQIVNDFQKGDIAEGYSVSREKKESFPLTVTSAQKNPTAFYLCATTEQGFSQPQHFGDGTRLSIL.